The text below deals with one T cell receptor beta chain. Its antigen is not identified. Only in-frame clones appear in the TCRdb table, and some are missing; sequencing was by immunoSEQ multiplex PCR. The sample shows 87,000 or so clones, roughly 89% of them seen only once. Germline values: CDR1 MNHNY, CDR2 SVGAGI (reference sequence). With V trimmed by 6 bases and J by 4 bases, 4 bases remained unmatched. The CDR3 totals 14 residues. The sample originates from a study of OX40 agonist ivuxolimab in advanced cancers. Study details: Ivuxolimab is an agonistic anti-OX40 (CD134) antibody, and patients were treated with it. The study, taken as a whole, reports: The average count of expanded clones was higher among CD8+ T cells than among CD4+.

This material consisted of CD4+ or CD8+ T cells sorted from blood, taken in a trial of the OX40 agonist ivuxolimab. The chain links TRBV6-6 to TRBJ2-3; 10 positions agree with TRBD2. The sequence came from an adult with an advanced solid tumor such as melanoma, head and neck, liver or kidney cancer. The CDR3 protein is CASRTSGDADTQYF. In DNA form, the CDR3 reads TGTGCCAGCAGAACTAGCGGGGATGCAGATACGCAGTATTTT.